These T cell receptor beta chains were read from a single sample in a study of T cell changes during pregnancy in multiple sclerosis. TCRdb's copy holds only in-frame clones and misses some; the assay was immunoSEQ multiplex PCR. The top ten hold approximately 1.6% of the sample, which has roughly 100,000 clones, less than 95% seen once. The input for sequencing was peripheral blood, taken after pregnancy. The receptors originated from a female donor with multiple sclerosis, enrolled in a pregnancy study. The CDR3 runs from the conserved cysteine through the conserved F or W. D genes are given only for firm matches. Size is omitted from some rows. Given values are once, few, many or a class for expanded clones.

d_call	clone_size	j_call	v_call	cdr3_aa	cdr3_nt
NA	NA	TRBJ1-1	TRBV19	CASSLTENTEAFF	TGTGCCAGTAGCTTGACAGAGAACACTGAAGCTTTCTTT
NA	NA	TRBJ2-1	TRBV25-1	CASSDRDTRSYNEQFF	TGTGCCAGCAGTGACCGGGACACCCGCTCCTACAATGAGCAGTTCTTC
TRBD2	few	TRBJ2-2	TRBV7-2	CASSARGGMNTGELFF	TGTGCCAGCAGCGCCCGCGGGGGGATGAACACCGGGGAGCTGTTTTTT
NA	NA	TRBJ1-1	TRBV19	CASSKPGALNTEAFF	TGTGCCAGTAGTAAGCCCGGAGCTTTGAACACTGAAGCTTTCTTT
NA	NA	TRBJ1-1	TRBV28	CASSLRVRTEAFF	TGTGCCAGCAGTTTACGTGTCCGGACTGAAGCTTTCTTT
NA	NA	TRBJ2-5	TRBV7-9	CASSLIPSEETQYF	TGTGCCAGCAGCTTGATCCCTAGCGAAGAGACCCAGTACTTC
NA	NA	TRBJ2-5	TRBV30	CAWSVGYQETQYF	TGTGCCTGGAGTGTGGGCTACCAAGAGACCCAGTACTTC
TRBD2	NA	TRBJ2-1	TRBV29-1	CSPPSGGCSYNEQFF	TGCAGCCCCCCTAGCGGGGGGTGCTCCTACAATGAGCAGTTCTTC
NA	NA	TRBJ2-2	TRBV5-6	CASSWRGTVLTGELFF	TGTGCCAGCAGCTGGAGGGGGACAGTCCTCACCGGGGAGCTGTTTTTT
NA	NA	TRBJ1-1	TRBV6-5	CASSYSTVRNLVGAFF	TGTGCCAGCAGTTACTCGACAGTTCGAAATCTAGTTGGAGCTTTCTTT
TRBD2	NA	TRBJ2-7	TRBV7-2	CASSTPSGGTRFSYEQYF	TGTGCCAGCAGCACACCTAGCGGGGGTACCAGGTTTTCCTACGAGCAGTACTTC
NA	once	TRBJ2-1	TRBV25-1	CASSESSGPDNEQFF	TGTGCCAGCAGTGAATCGAGCGGGCCCGACAATGAGCAGTTCTTC
NA	NA	TRBJ2-2	TRBV19	CASSIGQYTGELFF	TGTGCCAGTAGTATAGGGCAGTACACCGGGGAGCTGTTTTTT
NA	NA	TRBJ1-1	TRBV6-5	CASREGNTEAFF	TGTGCCAGCAGGGAGGGGAACACTGAAGCTTTCTTT
TRBD1	once	TRBJ2-1	TRBV5-8	CASSLGGQGSGEQFF	TGTGCCAGCAGCTTGGGGGGACAGGGAAGCGGTGAGCAGTTCTTC
NA	once	TRBJ2-1	TRBV5-1	CASSLDGGSYNEQFF	TGCGCCAGCAGCTTGGACGGGGGCTCCTACAATGAGCAGTTCTTC
NA	NA	TRBJ1-2	TRBV5-4	CASRPTVDSYGYTF	TGTGCCAGCAGACCCACCGTTGACAGCTATGGCTACACCTTC
NA	NA	TRBJ2-3	TRBV5-1	CASSSGLTADTQYF	TGCGCCAGCAGCTCAGGACTCACGGCTGATACGCAGTATTTT
NA	NA	TRBJ1-5	TRBV5-5	CASSVSRVGQPQHF	TGTGCCAGCAGCGTATCGAGGGTTGGCCAGCCCCAGCATTTT
TRBD2	NA	TRBJ2-3	TRBV6-1	CASNAGGGPDTQYF	TGTGCCAGCAATGCGGGAGGGGGGCCAGATACGCAGTATTTT
NA	NA	TRBJ1-2	TRBV4-2	CASSQDDSSFYGYTF	TGTGCCAGCAGCCAAGATGACAGTTCCTTCTATGGCTACACCTTC
TRBD1	NA	TRBJ2-7	TRBV7-9	CASSLGQGGEQYF	TGTGCCAGCAGCCTCGGACAGGGGGGCGAGCAGTACTTC